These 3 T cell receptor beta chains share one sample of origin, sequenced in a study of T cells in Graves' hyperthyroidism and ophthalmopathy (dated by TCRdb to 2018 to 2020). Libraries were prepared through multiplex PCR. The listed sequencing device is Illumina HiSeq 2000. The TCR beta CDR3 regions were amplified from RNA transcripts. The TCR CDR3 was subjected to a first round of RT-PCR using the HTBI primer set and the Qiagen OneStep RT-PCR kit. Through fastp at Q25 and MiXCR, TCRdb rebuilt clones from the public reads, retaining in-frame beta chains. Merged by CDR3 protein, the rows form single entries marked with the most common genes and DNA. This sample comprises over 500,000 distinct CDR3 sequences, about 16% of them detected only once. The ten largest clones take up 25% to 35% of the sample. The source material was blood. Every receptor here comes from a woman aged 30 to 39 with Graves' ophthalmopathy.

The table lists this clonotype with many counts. CDR3 nucleotides: TGTGCCAGCAGTGAAGGAGCGGGAGGGCCCGGGGAGCTGTTTTTT. Translation gives CASSEGAGGPGELFF. V gene TRBV6-4 combines with J gene TRBJ2-2; 10 nucleotides line up with TRBD2. From germline, CDR1 is MRHNA and CDR2 SNTAGT. The ends lost 3 bases at V and 6 bases at J; junction bases unmatched: 4. The length of the CDR3 is 15 residues.

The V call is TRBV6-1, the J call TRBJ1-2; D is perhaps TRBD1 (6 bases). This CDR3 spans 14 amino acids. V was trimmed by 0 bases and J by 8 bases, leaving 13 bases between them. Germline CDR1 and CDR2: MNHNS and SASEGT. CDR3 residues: CASSEARYREGYTF. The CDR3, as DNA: TGTGCCAGCAGTGAAGCCCGTTACAGGGAAGGCTACACCTTC.

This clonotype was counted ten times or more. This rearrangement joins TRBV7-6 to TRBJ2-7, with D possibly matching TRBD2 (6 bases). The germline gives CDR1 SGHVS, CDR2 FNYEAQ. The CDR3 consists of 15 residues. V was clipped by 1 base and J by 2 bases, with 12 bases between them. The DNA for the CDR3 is TGTGCCAGCAGCTTAGGGGCGGGGATTACCTACGAGCAGTACTTC. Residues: CASSLGAGITYEQYF.